This TCR beta chain was documented in a study of cytomegalovirus exposure and HLA in healthy donors. Study-wide context: The study's early data release held tens of millions of unique TCRs from HLA-typed donors. Assignment to the Caucasian-associated ancestry cluster applied to around four fifths of the approximately 400 genotyped donors. General observations from the study: With further analysis later on, most CMV-associated TCR beta chains appeared HLA-restricted. A prior analysis recorded that most TCR beta V segments were productive about 87% or about 30% of the time.

Trimming took 1 base from V and 3 from J; bases not matched to a gene: 2. This CDR3 region has 15 residues. Germline loops: CDR1 SEHNR, CDR2 FQNEAQ (reference sequence). On this clone: Its antigen is as yet unknown.

Amplification used 60 Vbeta primers and 13 Jbeta primers. Generated by immunoSEQ multiplex PCR, the TCRdb table keeps only in-frame clones and is missing some. Of 150,000 to 250,000 clones listed, around 79% are singletons. The J gene is TRBJ2-1, the V gene TRBV7-9; TRBD2 matches at 8 bases. Material: PBMCs. The receptor comes from a woman in her thirties in good health and CMV-seropositive. As DNA, the CDR3 is TGTGCCAGCAGCTTAGGCGGGACTAGCTACAATGAGCAGTTCTTC. Its translation is CASSLGGTSYNEQFF.